The T cell receptor beta chain described here comes from a study of shared clonotypes between healthy human individuals. Selected positively for CCR7 and CD45RO-negative, naive CD8 cells excluded terminally differentiated effector memory CD45RA+ cells. This CDR3 has 12 amino acids. Germline CDR1 is SEHNR and CDR2 is FQNEAQ (reference sequence). The ends were cut back, 3 bases at V and 4 bases at J, with 5 bases in the middle. Using immunoSEQ multiplex PCR, the repertoire was profiled, and TCRdb retains in-frame clones only, with some absent. The sample includes more than 600,000 clones, about 91% of them seen just once.

The specimen sequenced was naive CD8+ T cells sorted from blood. The receptor comes from a man aged 30 to 39 in good health. This chain connects TRBV7-9 to TRBJ2-3; D is unclear. CDR3 DNA: TGTGCCAGCAGCTTCTTCCCAGATACGCAGTATTTT. This sequence encodes CASSFFPDTQYF.